These T cell receptor beta chains were read from a single sample in a study of blood T cell repertoires in COVID-19. The method was immunoSEQ multiplex PCR; TCRdb's version includes in-frame clones alone and lacks a portion of them. This table holds some 290,000 clones, around 90% found once. The source material was PBMCs or T cells enriched from blood (not recorded which). The receptors shown here come from a woman aged 40 to 50 with acute COVID-19. Each CDR3 is given without its conserved first and last residue. Fields, in order: J gene, V gene, CDR3 protein.

J gene: TRBJ2-7
V gene: TRBV2
CDR3 protein: ASFGGTAYEQY

J gene: TRBJ1-2
V gene: TRBV9
CDR3 protein: ASSVEEGRGGYT

J gene: TRBJ2-1
V gene: TRBV14
CDR3 protein: ASSQTGLAAHNEQF

J gene: TRBJ1-1
V gene: TRBV30
CDR3 protein: AWSRGLNTEAF

J gene: TRBJ2-3
V gene: TRBV30
CDR3 protein: AWTPGLGASDTQY

J gene: TRBJ1-5
V gene: TRBV12-3/TRBV12-4
CDR3 protein: ASSLALYQPQH

J gene: TRBJ2-3
V gene: TRBV4-1
CDR3 protein: ASSQPRQGVTDTQY

J gene: TRBJ2-5
V gene: TRBV20-1
CDR3 protein: SASLARGGRETQY

J gene: TRBJ2-7
V gene: TRBV5-4
CDR3 protein: ASSPMTGGYEQY

J gene: TRBJ2-1
V gene: TRBV19
CDR3 protein: ASSTGTGTSYNEQF

J gene: TRBJ2-7
V gene: TRBV18
CDR3 protein: ASSPTGGTYEQY

J gene: TRBJ1-5
V gene: TRBV6-5
CDR3 protein: ASRAEGASNQPQH

J gene: TRBJ2-1
V gene: TRBV5-1
CDR3 protein: ASSVGGPSSYNEQF

J gene: TRBJ1-2
V gene: TRBV6-5
CDR3 protein: ASSYSRGRDGYT

J gene: TRBJ1-2
V gene: TRBV21-1
CDR3 protein: ARSYRGTDLQNYGYT

J gene: TRBJ2-1
V gene: TRBV4-1
CDR3 protein: ASKAGFYNEQF

J gene: TRBJ1-5
V gene: TRBV6-5
CDR3 protein: ASTAGGWQPQH

J gene: TRBJ2-5
V gene: TRBV28
CDR3 protein: ASSLRAGARRY

J gene: TRBJ1-2
V gene: TRBV6-5
CDR3 protein: ASSQQGGDRYGYT

J gene: TRBJ2-7
V gene: TRBV18
CDR3 protein: ASSPFKREIYEQY

J gene: TRBJ2-3
V gene: TRBV24-1
CDR3 protein: ATSDRTSGSTDTQY

J gene: TRBJ1-3
V gene: TRBV5-1
CDR3 protein: ASREEGVSGNTIY

J gene: TRBJ2-5
V gene: TRBV2
CDR3 protein: ASSEPGLEETQY

J gene: TRBJ1-4
V gene: TRBV18
CDR3 protein: ASSPRSGVNEKLF

J gene: TRBJ2-7
V gene: TRBV5-1
CDR3 protein: ASSSDSSLGEQY

J gene: TRBJ1-4
V gene: TRBV19
CDR3 protein: ASSIWDTGGEKLF

J gene: TRBJ2-1
V gene: TRBV11-3
CDR3 protein: ASSLEGGIGNEQF

J gene: TRBJ2-7
V gene: TRBV30
CDR3 protein: AWSLVAGGHSEQY

J gene: TRBJ1-2
V gene: TRBV28
CDR3 protein: ASSLVGAVNYGYT

J gene: TRBJ2-1
V gene: TRBV11-3
CDR3 protein: ASSHGDSIYNEQF

J gene: TRBJ1-1
V gene: TRBV3-1/TRBV3-2
CDR3 protein: ASSRLRQDTEAF

J gene: TRBJ1-3
V gene: TRBV7-2
CDR3 protein: ASSLVSRVDGNTIY

J gene: TRBJ2-2
V gene: TRBV7-9
CDR3 protein: ASSLVTGGAGELF

J gene: TRBJ2-1
V gene: TRBV6-5
CDR3 protein: ASRRDSGPSNEQF

J gene: TRBJ2-5
V gene: TRBV7-2
CDR3 protein: ASSLALVGQGETQY

J gene: TRBJ2-1
V gene: TRBV18
CDR3 protein: ASSPPTGHSYNEQF

J gene: TRBJ2-2
V gene: TRBV7-9
CDR3 protein: ASSLLRNTGELF

J gene: TRBJ2-7
V gene: TRBV19
CDR3 protein: ASSIRTGGPYEQY

J gene: TRBJ1-1
V gene: TRBV6-5
CDR3 protein: ASSYRGLTEAF

J gene: TRBJ1-2
V gene: TRBV2
CDR3 protein: ASSIGLLNYGYT

J gene: TRBJ1-6
V gene: TRBV7-9
CDR3 protein: ASSSGQGLHSPLH

J gene: TRBJ2-7
V gene: TRBV6-5
CDR3 protein: ASRPGQNSYEQY

J gene: TRBJ2-2
V gene: TRBV7-9
CDR3 protein: ASRRAGGPNTGELF

J gene: TRBJ1-1
V gene: TRBV7-2
CDR3 protein: ASSLDPGRGFTEAF

J gene: TRBJ1-1
V gene: TRBV7-8
CDR3 protein: ASSLAFPGIEAF

J gene: TRBJ2-3
V gene: TRBV5-1
CDR3 protein: ASSLVVNSPDTQY

J gene: TRBJ2-7
V gene: TRBV10-3
CDR3 protein: ATTGQGNEQY

J gene: TRBJ1-2
V gene: TRBV25-1
CDR3 protein: ASSGETGENYGYT

J gene: TRBJ1-2
V gene: TRBV5-5
CDR3 protein: ASSREAGNYGYT

J gene: TRBJ1-1
V gene: TRBV15
CDR3 protein: ATSRDPGDEAF

J gene: TRBJ2-7
V gene: TRBV2
CDR3 protein: ASSLTYEQY

J gene: TRBJ1-5
V gene: TRBV2
CDR3 protein: ASRLGTASSQH